The rows below give T cell receptor beta chains drawn from one sample of a study of blood T cell repertoires in COVID-19. TCRdb's copy holds only in-frame clones and misses some; the assay was immunoSEQ multiplex PCR. The profile covers 200,000 to 250,000 clones, with around 81% appearing a single time and 7.2% taken by the ten largest. The specimen sequenced was peripheral blood. These receptors were taken from a woman in her sixties or seventies with acute or convalescent COVID-19. Both conserved end residues are part of each CDR3. A D gene is named only where the DNA matches it firmly. Size is stated for part of the rows, as once, few or many counts, or as a class when the clone is expanded.

size	D	V	J	CDR3	DNA
NA	TRBD2	TRBV6-5	TRBJ2-3	CASRRLAGGTDTQYF	TGTGCCAGCAGGAGACTAGCGGGGGGCACAGATACGCAGTATTTT
NA	NA	TRBV7-2	TRBJ2-2	CASSGGTAGTGELFF	TGTGCCAGCAGCGGAGGGACGGCCGGCACCGGGGAGCTGTTTTTT
NA	TRBD1	TRBV6-2/TRBV6-3	TRBJ2-7	CASSSSGTGPPPYEQYF	TGTGCCAGCAGTTCGTCCGGGACAGGTCCCCCCCCCTACGAGCAGTACTTC
NA	TRBD1	TRBV6-2/TRBV6-3	TRBJ2-2	CASSYSDRGKYLTNTGELFF	TGTGCCAGCAGTTACTCAGACAGGGGCAAATATCTTACGAACACCGGGGAGCTGTTTTTT
few	NA	TRBV19	TRBJ1-1	CASSRPYTEAFF	TGTGCCAGTAGTAGGCCGTACACTGAAGCTTTCTTT
once	NA	TRBV12-3/TRBV12-4	TRBJ2-2	CASSLTNTGELFF	TGTGCCAGCAGTTTAACAAACACCGGGGAGCTGTTTTTT
NA	TRBD1	TRBV24-1	TRBJ1-2	CATRGTTGDGYTF	TGTGCCACCAGGGGTACAACAGGGGATGGCTACACCTTC
NA	NA	TRBV11-2	TRBJ1-1	CASSLDLTEAFF	TGTGCCAGCAGCTTAGATTTAACTGAAGCTTTCTTT
NA	TRBD2	TRBV9	TRBJ2-5	CASSVGLEETQYF	TGTGCCAGCAGCGTCGGACTAGAAGAGACCCAGTACTTC
NA	TRBD2	TRBV2	TRBJ2-4	CASKQGLAGENIQYF	TGTGCCAGCAAACAGGGACTAGCGGGGGAAAACATTCAGTACTTC
few	TRBD2	TRBV7-3	TRBJ2-1	CASSSSGGEQFF	TGTGCCAGCAGCTCAAGCGGGGGTGAGCAGTTCTTC
few	TRBD1	TRBV7-3	TRBJ1-6	CASSLQGALNSPLHF	TGTGCCAGCAGCTTACAGGGGGCACTTAATTCACCCCTCCACTTT
NA	NA	TRBV28	TRBJ1-2	CASRDGRGYGYTF	TGTGCCAGCAGGGACGGAAGGGGGTATGGCTACACCTTC
NA	NA	TRBV24-1	TRBJ1-5	CATSVAGSGNQPQHF	TGTGCCACCAGTGTCGCGGGCTCGGGCAATCAGCCCCAGCATTTT
NA	NA	TRBV19	TRBJ1-5	CASSWGGRNQPQHF	TGTGCCAGTAGTTGGGGGGGCCGGAATCAGCCCCAGCATTTT
NA	TRBD1	TRBV24-1	TRBJ1-2	CATSDVDRGRGYTF	TGTGCCACCAGTGACGTTGACAGGGGAAGAGGCTACACCTTC
NA	TRBD2	TRBV18	TRBJ2-7	CASSTNRAGTIGSDEQYF	TGTGCCAGCTCAACCAACCGGGCTGGGACTATCGGATCGGACGAGCAGTACTTC
few	NA	TRBV6-1	TRBJ2-3	CASSEQGATDTQYF	TGTGCCAGCAGTGAACAGGGCGCCACAGATACGCAGTATTTT
NA	TRBD2	TRBV4-1	TRBJ2-3	CASSPLAGGSTDTQYF	TGCGCCAGCAGCCCGTTGGCGGGGGGTAGCACAGATACGCAGTATTTT
NA	NA	TRBV9	TRBJ2-2	CASSRGRAGELFF	TGTGCCAGCAGTAGGGGCCGGGCCGGGGAGCTGTTTTTT
NA	TRBD1	TRBV18	TRBJ1-1	CASSPNGQDVNTEAFF	TGTGCCAGCTCACCTAATGGACAGGACGTGAACACTGAAGCTTTCTTT
NA	NA	TRBV5-1	TRBJ2-1	CASSLVAPKDSYNEQFF	TGCGCCAGCAGCTTGGTAGCTCCCAAAGACTCCTACAATGAGCAGTTCTTC
NA	NA	TRBV13	TRBJ2-1	CASSQINRDFYNEQFF	TGTGCCAGCAGTCAAATTAACCGGGACTTCTACAATGAGCAGTTCTTC
NA	TRBD2	TRBV5-4	TRBJ2-7	CASSSAGGSGEQYF	TGTGCCAGCAGCTCGGCGGGGGGCTCGGGCGAGCAGTACTTC
NA	TRBD1	TRBV11-3	TRBJ2-5	CASSLRTGGAETQYF	TGTGCCAGCAGCCTCAGGACAGGGGGCGCCGAGACCCAGTACTTC
few	NA	TRBV29-1	TRBJ2-2	CSVEADTGELFF	TGCAGCGTTGAAGCGGACACCGGGGAGCTGTTTTTT
NA	NA	TRBV7-9	TRBJ2-4	CASSRGSHGTKNIQYF	TGTGCCAGCAGCCGGGGGTCCCATGGTACCAAAAACATTCAGTACTTC
NA	TRBD2	TRBV7-2	TRBJ2-1	CASSLARGGYNEQFF	TGTGCCAGCAGCTTAGCGCGGGGGGGCTACAATGAGCAGTTCTTC
many	TRBD2	TRBV19	TRBJ2-3	CASSIKLEGFLWGLAGDTQYF	TGTGCCAGTAGTATAAAGTTGGAGGGATTTTTGTGGGGACTAGCGGGAGATACGCAGTATTTT
NA	TRBD2	TRBV19	TRBJ2-1	CASSPAGVPTREQFF	TGTGCCAGTAGCCCGGCGGGGGTTCCTACACGGGAGCAGTTCTTC
few	TRBD1	TRBV19	TRBJ1-6	CASSPDRTYNSPLHF	TGTGCCAGTAGCCCGGACAGGACCTATAATTCACCCCTCCACTTT
few	TRBD2	TRBV10-3	TRBJ2-1	CAISGTSGGRNNEQFF	TGTGCCATCAGTGGAACTAGCGGGGGCCGCAACAATGAGCAGTTCTTC
NA	TRBD2	TRBV9	TRBJ2-2	CASSARTSGGTNTGELFF	TGTGCCAGCAGCGCCCGGACTAGCGGGGGGACGAACACCGGGGAGCTGTTTTTT
NA	NA	TRBV7-3	TRBJ2-1	CASSLGAASYNEQFF	TGTGCCAGCAGCCTAGGGGCGGCCTCCTACAATGAGCAGTTCTTC
NA	TRBD1	TRBV30	TRBJ1-5	CAWSGTGGNQPQHF	TGTGCCTGGAGTGGAACAGGGGGGAATCAGCCCCAGCATTTT
NA	NA	TRBV6-5	TRBJ2-5	CASRGPGSETQYF	TGTGCCAGCAGGGGCCCAGGGTCAGAGACCCAGTACTTC
NA	NA	TRBV5-1	TRBJ2-3	CASSLGNLGGGLGDTQYF	TGCGCCAGCAGCTTGGGAAACTTGGGGGGTGGGCTCGGAGATACGCAGTATTTT
NA	NA	TRBV25-1	TRBJ1-4	CASSDPNEKLFF	TGTGCCAGCAGTGACCCGAATGAAAAACTGTTTTTT
NA	NA	TRBV14	TRBJ2-7	CASSQISGYEQYF	TGTGCCAGCAGCCAGATATCGGGCTACGAGCAGTACTTC
NA	NA	TRBV6-5	TRBJ2-3	CASSYQQRTDTQYF	TGTGCCAGCAGTTACCAACAACGCACAGATACGCAGTATTTT
NA	NA	TRBV9	TRBJ1-4	CASSVNPYGGGEKLFF	TGTGCCAGCAGCGTAAACCCCTATGGGGGCGGTGAAAAACTGTTTTTT
NA	NA	TRBV7-6	TRBJ2-2	CASSLGDGDSGELFF	TGTGCCAGCAGCTTAGGAGACGGGGATTCCGGGGAGCTGTTTTTT
NA	NA	TRBV30	TRBJ1-6	CAWRAGTSNSPLHF	TGTGCCTGGAGGGCTGGGACTTCCAATTCACCCCTCCACTTT
once	TRBD1	TRBV7-2	TRBJ1-2	CASSSPGQLVGYTF	TGTGCCAGCAGCTCCCCGGGACAGTTAGTTGGCTACACCTTC
NA	NA	TRBV7-6	TRBJ2-7	CASSPSGAYEQYF	TGTGCCAGCAGCCCATCGGGGGCCTACGAGCAGTACTTC
NA	NA	TRBV5-1	TRBJ2-3	CASSLDVADTQYF	TGCGCCAGCAGCTTGGATGTCGCAGATACGCAGTATTTT
NA	NA	TRBV3-1/TRBV3-2	TRBJ2-3	CASSQLSSWDTQYF	TGTGCCAGCAGCCAATTATCGAGTTGGGATACGCAGTATTTT
NA	NA	TRBV5-6	TRBJ2-7	CASSLDSGYEQYF	TGTGCCAGCAGCTTAGATTCGGGGTACGAGCAGTACTTC